This T cell receptor (beta chain) derives from a study of blood T cell repertoires in COVID-19. As for the study in general: PBMCs, B-cell-depleted T cells, or T cells provided the cDNA or gDNA that made up the material.

Source study methods: From reference gene primer amplification, estimates of nucleated cell counts were derived. The repertoire was sequenced with immunoSEQ multiplex PCR; TCRdb's copy has only in-frame clones and lacks some. The D gene and trimming were derived from the DNA, and the V and J assignments and clone size from that table. The table lists around 200,000 clones, approximately 79% of them singletons. With 1 base removed from V and 5 bases from J, the gap between germline ends came to 6 bases. Germline values: CDR1 LGHDT, CDR2 YNNKEL (reference sequence). The length of the CDR3 is 12 residues.

The chain links TRBV3-1 (or the pseudogene TRBV3-2) to TRBJ2-7, with D unresolved. The sequence came from a man younger than 40 with active or convalescent COVID-19. The specimen was peripheral blood. CDR3 coding DNA: TGTGCCAGCAGCCAAGTCATCAACGAGCAGTACTTC. Its translation: CASSQVINEQYF.